Presented here are 28 T cell receptor beta chains from one specimen sequenced in a study of beta chain features in type 1 diabetes. Points from the study as a whole: Within each of all four CD4+ subsets, Type 1 diabetes patients had TCRB CDR3s that were moderately but significantly shorter.

Antigen specificity for these receptors is unknown. The sequenced template was cDNA made from the entire isolated RNA. Data came from immunoSEQ multiplex PCR; TCRdb stores just in-frame clones and leaves some out. The sample includes 150,000 to 200,000 clones, approximately 8% seen only once; the top ten take 0.94%. Source material: central memory CD4+ T cells from blood. These receptors came from a woman between 35 and 50 years old with type 1 diabetes.

The rearrangement joins TRBV7-3 to TRBJ2-1; TRBD2 matches at 15 bases. The CDR3 has 14 amino acids. After removal of 6 bases from V and 11 bases from J, the junction contained 5 bases not matched to a gene. The germline V gene has CDR1 SGHTA and CDR2 FQGTGA. The CDR3: CASSTGLAGGQQFF. Written as DNA, the CDR3 is TGTGCCAGCAGTACGGGACTAGCGGGGGGCCAGCAGTTCTTC.

With regard to this clone: The sample has other DNA sequences that encode this CDR3 too. The V and J genes are TRBV5-1 and TRBJ2-5; 8 bases agree with TRBD1. The V and J ends lost 3 bases and 3 bases, in that order; junction bases with no gene match: 4. CDR3 size: 14 residues. Germline V gene lookup returns CDR1 SGHRS and CDR2 YFSETQ. CDR3 region: CASSSGQGKETQYF. The CDR3 bases are TGCGCCAGCAGCTCCGGACAGGGCAAAGAGACCCAGTACTTC.

This clone appeared a few times. V gene TRBV15 combines with J gene TRBJ2-1, with 7 bases fitting TRBD1. This CDR3 is 15 amino acids long. The ends lost 0 bases at V and 5 bases at J; junction bases unmatched: 4. The V gene's germline CDR1 is LNHNV and CDR2 YYDKDF (reference sequence). The CDR3 loop is CATSRDPGQNNEQFF. Here the CDR3 DNA reads TGTGCCACCAGCAGAGATCCGGGACAGAACAATGAGCAGTTCTTC.

Concerning this clone: One end of the junction varies from germline; a read error may be responsible. The J gene is TRBJ2-3, the V gene TRBV7-7; D is possibly TRBD2 (5 bases). This CDR3 contains 14 residues. CDR1 SSHAT and CDR2 FNYEAQ come from the germline V gene (reference sequence). CDR3 amino acids: CASSRGPSTDTQYF. CDR3 DNA sequence: TGTGCTAGCAGCCGCGGGCCCTCCACAGATACGCAGTATTTT.

This clone was counted between two and nine times. This CDR3 is also generated by other DNA sequences in the sample. The CDR3 DNA follows: TGTGCCTGGAGTGTCCGGGGAGGTCAGCCCCAGCATTTT. It specifies CAWSVRGGQPQHF. The chain has TRBV30 and TRBJ1-5; D is ambiguous. From germline, CDR1 is GTSNPN and CDR2 SVGIG (reference sequence). This CDR3 contains 13 residues. V dropped 0 bases and J dropped 6 bases, with 9 bases sitting between them.

This clone was seen a few times. This sequence joins TRBV7-9 and TRBJ1-3; D call uncertain. The CDR3 runs 14 residues. The ends were cut back, 3 bases at V and 0 bases at J, with 6 bases in the middle. Germline CDR1 SEHNR, CDR2 FQNEAQ (reference sequence). The DNA of the CDR3 is TGTGCCAGCAGCTTTTCTTACTCTGGAAACACCATATATTTT. Translating gives CASSFSYSGNTIYF.

V and J are TRBV29-1 and TRBJ1-5, with 7 bases that match TRBD1. V was clipped by 6 bases and J by 0 bases; unmatched bases: 5. This CDR3 region has 14 residues. Germline lookup yields CDR1 SQVTM and CDR2 ANQGSEA. CDR3 nucleotides: TGCAGCGTAACCGGGACAGCTAGCAATCAGCCCCAGCATTTT. It codes for CSVTGTASNQPQHF.

This clone has just a few counts. The gene calls are TRBV25-1 and TRBJ1-1; 7 bases are a match to TRBD1. This CDR3 is built from 14 residues. Trimming at V came to 3 bases and at J to 3 bases, leaving 4 bases not matched to a gene. Germline V CDR1 and CDR2: MGHDK, SYGVNS. The CDR3 DNA reads as TGTGCCAGCAGTGAGGGGACAGACTACACTGAAGCTTTCTTT. Protein product: CASSEGTDYTEAFF.

The chain uses TRBV7-2 and TRBJ1-2, with D possibly being TRBD1 (5 bases). The CDR3 loop spans 14 amino acids. With 0 bases removed from V and 5 bases from J, the gap between germline ends came to 10 bases. Germline CDR1 reads SGHTA; CDR2 reads FQGNSA. CDR3 amino acids: CASSLAGEVYGYTF. The CDR3 DNA sequence: TGTGCCAGCAGCTTAGCAGGGGAAGTTTATGGCTACACCTTC.

This clone was detected only a few times. V and J are TRBV2 and TRBJ1-1; D unresolved. The CDR3 is made up of 13 amino acids. V shed 7 bases and J shed 1 base, with 10 bases lying between them. CDR1 and CDR2 (germline): SNHLY, FYNNEI. For the CDR3, the DNA is TGTGCCAGCAACTATGAAAGGAACACTGAAGCTTTCTTT. Amino acids: CASNYERNTEAFF.

In this sample, this clone turned up a few times. This chain joins TRBV25-1 and TRBJ2-2; D ambiguous. CDR1 and CDR2 (germline): MGHDK, SYGVNS. This CDR3 is built from 13 residues. Between the trimmed V and J ends, which lost 5 bases and 3 bases, there was a span of 7 bases. The CDR3 DNA reads TGTGCCAGCAGTAACCGGGACACCGGGGAGCTGTTTTTT. Protein product: CASSNRDTGELFF.

The J gene is TRBJ2-2, the V gene TRBV18; unclear D gene. V shed 1 base and J shed 1 base, with 4 bases lying between them. Germline-derived CDR1 and CDR2 are KGHSH and LQKENI. This CDR3 comprises 14 residues. CDR3: CASSPRQNTGELFF. Written as DNA, the CDR3 is TGTGCCAGCTCACCACGGCAGAACACCGGGGAGCTGTTTTTT.

The CDR3 DNA reads as TGTGCCTGGAGTAGGAGAAAAGGCGAGCAGTACTTC. It yields the protein CAWSRRKGEQYF. This chain joins TRBV30 and TRBJ2-7; D remains unclear. The CDR3 sequence is 12 residues long. Trimming cost V 2 bases and J 6 bases, with 11 bases left between them. The germline V gene encodes CDR1 GTSNPN and CDR2 SVGIG (reference sequence).

This clone occurred a few times. This sequence joins TRBV7-8 and TRBJ1-4; TRBD1 agrees at 8 bases. Trimming at V came to 5 bases and at J to 4 bases, leaving 9 bases not matched to a gene. Germline values: CDR1 SGHVS, CDR2 FQNEAQ. The CDR3 is 16 amino acids. CDR3 protein: CASSRAWTGNNEKLFF. DNA of the CDR3: TGTGCCAGCAGCCGGGCCTGGACAGGGAATAATGAAAAACTGTTTTTT.

J is TRBJ1-5 and V is TRBV13; TRBD1 agrees at 10 bases. Germline values: CDR1 PRHDT, CDR2 FYEKMQ (reference sequence). CDR3 length equals 16 residues. J was trimmed by 1 base and V by 5 bases; bases with no gene match: 5. In nucleotides, the CDR3 is TGTGCCAGCAGCGCGACAGGGGGCAAAAGCAATCAGCCCCAGCATTTT. This gives the protein CASSATGGKSNQPQHF. Full variable domain (remainder filled in from reference TRBV13 and TRBJ1-5): AAGVIQSPRHLIKEKRETATLKCYPIPRHDTVYWYQQGPGQDPQFLISFYEKMQSDKGSIPDRFSAQQFSDYHSELNMSSLELGDSALYFCASSATGGKSNQPQHFGDGTRLSIL.

The chain employs TRBV27 and TRBJ2-1; D unclear. V gave up 10 bases and J gave up 0 bases, with 7 bases separating them. The length of the CDR3 is 12 residues. Germline V gene lookup returns CDR1 MNHEY and CDR2 SMNVEV (reference sequence). The CDR3 loop is CATVSSYNEQFF. CDR3 nucleotide sequence: TGTGCCACCGTGAGCTCCTACAATGAGCAGTTCTTC.

There are many counts of this clone. V is TRBV19 and J is TRBJ2-7, with 9 bases fitting TRBD1. Germline-derived CDR1 and CDR2 are LNHDA and SQIVND (reference sequence). The CDR3 loop spans 17 amino acids. Losses at the gene ends were 5 bases for V and 5 bases for J; bases not matched to a gene: 16. Here the CDR3 reads CASSPKGLGQGGDEQYF. Written as DNA, the CDR3 is TGTGCCAGTAGTCCCAAGGGGCTGGGACAGGGAGGCGACGAGCAGTACTTC.

This clone was found a few times. DNA of the CDR3: TGTGCCAGCAGCACACAGCGAGGGGAGGGGCAGTACTTC. Encoded protein: CASSTQRGEGQYF. The J gene is TRBJ2-7, the V gene TRBV11-2, with TRBD2 matching 7 bases. The V segment lost 5 bases and the J segment 9 bases; nucleotides outside the gene matches: 10. CDR1 is SGHAT, CDR2 FQNNGV, per germline. This CDR3 is 13 amino acids long.

The chain combines TRBV4-3 with TRBJ2-1; D might be TRBD2 (5 bases). Looked up from germline, CDR1 is LGHNA and CDR2 is YSLEER. The germline V and J ends were trimmed by 0 bases and 9 bases, with 9 bases remaining between them. The CDR3 spans 13 residues. The CDR3 spells CASSQESGGEQFF. The CDR3, as DNA: TGCGCCAGCAGCCAAGAGTCTGGAGGTGAGCAGTTCTTC.

The table lists this clone with a few counts. The chain links TRBV19 to TRBJ2-7; 7 bases agree with TRBD1. The CDR3 sequence is 14 residues long. J gave up 2 bases and V 3 bases, and 4 bases lay outside the gene matches. Germline V gene lookup returns CDR1 LNHDA and CDR2 SQIVND (reference sequence). CDR3 residues: CASSMGTATYEQYF. CDR3 DNA sequence: TGTGCCAGTAGTATGGGGACAGCAACCTACGAGCAGTACTTC. The whole variable domain, filled in from reference TRBV19 and TRBJ2-7, reads DGGITQSPKYLFRKEGQNVTLSCEQNLNHDAMYWYRQDPGQGLRLIYYSQIVNDFQKGDIAEGYSVSREKKESFPLTVTSAQKNPTAFYLCASSMGTATYEQYFGPGTRLTVT.

V gene TRBV27 combines with J gene TRBJ2-5; a weak D match, TRBD2 (6 bases). Trimming stripped 6 bases from V and 4 bases from J, with 12 bases between. Germline CDR1 reads MNHEY; CDR2 reads SMNVEV (reference sequence). This CDR3 has 13 residues. The CDR3 DNA follows: TGTGCCAGCAGCCTGGTGGGGGGAGAGACCCAGTACTTC. Translating gives CASSLVGGETQYF.

This clone was picked up a small number of times. This sequence joins TRBV29-1 and TRBJ2-5, with 12 bases identical to TRBD2. CDR1 is SQVTM, CDR2 ANQGSEA, per germline. V lost 6 bases and J lost 5; bases outside the gene matches: 10. This CDR3 contains 15 residues. The CDR3 reads CSVYGLAGPGETQYF. In nucleotides, the CDR3 is TGCAGCGTCTACGGACTAGCGGGGCCGGGGGAGACCCAGTACTTC.

In its sample, this clone was seen many times. The chain combines TRBV7-9 with TRBJ1-1; weak D call: TRBD1 (5 bases). The CDR3 length is 14 residues. CDR1 and CDR2 (germline): SEHNR, FQNEAQ (reference sequence). V dropped 2 bases and J dropped 1 base, with 8 bases sitting between them. The CDR3 here is CASSLQGGNTEAFF. In DNA form, the CDR3 reads TGTGCCAGCAGCTTACAGGGTGGGAACACTGAAGCTTTCTTT.

A few counts support this clone. The rearrangement joins TRBV6-6 to TRBJ1-5, with D possibly matching TRBD1 (6 bases). Trimming stripped 7 bases from V and 1 base from J, with 17 bases between. CDR3 length: 16 residues. Germline V gives CDR1 MNHNY, CDR2 SVGAGI (reference sequence). In nucleotides, the CDR3 is TGTGCCAGCAATGCCGCGGGGGCTGGGAGCAATCAGCCCCAGCATTTT. Its translation: CASNAAGAGSNQPQHF.

This clone showed up just a few times. The chain employs TRBV28 and TRBJ1-5; D gene uncertain. Germline assignment: CDR1 MDHEN and CDR2 SYDVKM. The V and J ends lost 7 bases and 6 bases respectively, with 16 bases between them. The CDR3 is 14 residues long. The CDR3 is CASKEGSGGQPQHF. The CDR3 DNA reads TGTGCCAGCAAGGAGGGTTCCGGCGGTCAGCCCCAGCATTTT. The full variable domain, with the rest looked up from reference TRBV28 and TRBJ1-5, is DVKVTQSSRYLVKRTGEKVFLECVQDMDHENMFWYRQDPGLGLRLIYFSYDVKMKEKGDIPEGYSVSREKKERFSLILESASTNQTSMYLCASKEGSGGQPQHFGDGTRLSIL.

The DNA of the CDR3 is TGTGCCAGCAGCTTGGAAGGGACAGGGAGTCCCAATAGCAATCAGCCCCAGCATTTT. Its translation is CASSLEGTGSPNSNQPQHF. The chain joins TRBV5-5 to TRBJ1-5; 9 bases agree with TRBD1. Germline CDR1 and CDR2: SGHKS and YYEKEE (reference sequence). The CDR3 runs 19 residues. V was clipped by 0 bases and J by 0 bases; unmatched bases: 10.

A few counts support this clone. This chain links TRBV5-1 with TRBJ2-7; D unclear. Germline assignment: CDR1 SGHRS and CDR2 YFSETQ. V was shortened by 0 bases and J by 2 bases, with 9 bases between the two germline ends. There are 14 residues in the CDR3. This chain's CDR3 is CASSLGASTYEQYF. DNA of the CDR3: TGCGCCAGCAGCTTGGGGGCCAGCACCTACGAGCAGTACTTC. The full variable domain, completed using reference TRBV5-1 and TRBJ2-7, is KAGVTQTPRYLIKTRGQQVTLSCSPISGHRSVSWYQQTPGQGLQFLFEYFSETQRNKGNFPGRFSGRQFSNSRSEMNVSTLELGDSALYLCASSLGASTYEQYFGPGTRLTVT.

This clone has just a few counts. Relative to the germline gene, one junction end is altered; a read error may explain this. V is TRBV27 and J is TRBJ1-5, with TRBD1 matching 8 bases. The CDR3 is 14 residues long. CDR1 and CDR2 from the germline V gene are MNHEY and SMNVEV (reference sequence). The CDR3 region is CASSPNYGTGPPAF. The CDR3 nucleotides are TGTGCCAGCAGTCCCAATTACGGGACAGGTCCCCCGGCTTTT.